One sample yielded the 7 T cell receptor beta chains listed below, sequenced in a study of human thymus T cells. Corrective cardiac surgery supplied the resected thymus tissue. The repertoire was sequenced with immunoSEQ multiplex PCR; TCRdb's copy has only in-frame clones and lacks some. The repertoire consists of approximately 70,000 clones, with 95% occurring once and the leading ten covering approximately 0.031%. The material sequenced was thymus tissue. These receptors were obtained from a girl less than two years old with a congenital heart defect but otherwise immunologically healthy.

The chain joins TRBV7-9 to TRBJ2-7; either TRBD1 or TRBD2 may fit D (5 bases each). The CDR3 is 13 amino acids. The germline V gene has CDR1 SEHNR and CDR2 FQNEAQ (reference sequence). Trimming removed 5 bases at V and 4 bases at J, with 12 bases between. The CDR3 loop is CASSGTRTYEQYF. DNA of the CDR3: TGTGCCAGCAGCGGGACCAGAACTTACGAGCAGTACTTC.

This clone was observed once. The rearrangement uses TRBV7-9 and TRBJ1-5; D is unclear. The CDR3 consists of 15 residues. The V end lost 3 bases, the J end lost 5 bases, and 14 bases lay between the germline ends. CDR1 and CDR2 from the germline V gene are SEHNR and FQNEAQ (reference sequence). CDR3 region: CASSFGGPDHQPQHF. The DNA for the CDR3 is TGTGCCAGCAGCTTCGGAGGGCCCGATCATCAGCCCCAGCATTTT. The entire variable domain, with the rest obtained from reference TRBV7-9 and TRBJ1-5, is as follows: DTGVSQNPRHKITKRGQNVTFRCDPISEHNRLYWYRQTLGQGPEFLTYFQNEAQLEKSRLLSDRFSAERPKGSFSTLEIQRTEQGDSAMYLCASSFGGPDHQPQHFGDGTRLSIL.

The chain employs TRBV16 and TRBJ2-7; the D is unclear. The CDR3 is 14 residues long. Trimming shortened V by 2 bases and J by 2 bases, and 10 bases separated the two germline ends. Germline CDR1 KGHSY, CDR2 FQNENV. The CDR3 DNA reads TGTGCCAGCAGCCAAACAAAGCGTACCTACGAGCAGTACTTC. It specifies CASSQTKRTYEQYF.

The chain joins TRBV6-1 to TRBJ2-1; D uncertain. Trimming shortened V by 4 bases and J by 12 bases, and 16 bases separated the two germline ends. CDR1 and CDR2 from the germline V gene are MNHNS and SASEGT. This CDR3 contains 13 residues. The CDR3 DNA reads TGTGCCAGCAGTGGGCCCGGGCAGACGGGGCAGTTCTTC. Its protein product is CASSGPGQTGQFF.

The chain has TRBV7-9 and TRBJ2-1; maybe TRBD2 (6 bases). CDR3 length: 13 residues. Germline V gene sequence: CDR1 SEHNR, CDR2 FQNEAQ (reference sequence). Trimming cost V 0 bases and J 10 bases, with 10 bases left between them. The CDR3 sequence is CASSLARRGEQFF. CDR3 bases: TGTGCCAGCAGCTTAGCCCGGAGGGGAGAGCAGTTCTTC.

This rearrangement joins TRBV18 to TRBJ2-7, with D perhaps TRBD1 (6 bases). Trimming stripped 3 bases from V and 2 bases from J, with 11 bases between. Germline CDR1 KGHSH, CDR2 LQKENI. This CDR3 spans 14 amino acids. The CDR3 here is CASSPERGTYEQYF. The CDR3 bases are TGTGCCAGCTCACCGGAGAGGGGGACCTACGAGCAGTACTTC. Filled out from reference TRBV18 and TRBJ2-7, the complete variable domain reads NAGVMQNPRHLVRRRGQEARLRCSPMKGHSHVYWYRQLPEEGLKFMVYLQKENIIDESGMPKERFSAEFPKEGPSILRIQQVVRGDSAAYFCASSPERGTYEQYFGPGTRLTVT.

The chain combines TRBV28 with TRBJ2-3; maybe TRBD1 (6 bases). V lost 4 bases and J 2 bases, leaving 19 bases between the germline ends. Per the germline V gene, CDR1 is MDHEN and CDR2 is SYDVKM. The CDR3 loop spans 17 amino acids. The CDR3 loop reads CASSSPGDGVNTDTQYF. The CDR3 DNA follows: TGTGCCAGCAGTTCCCCAGGGGACGGCGTTAACACAGATACGCAGTATTTT.